This passage covers 28 T cell receptor beta chains from one sample sequenced in a study of blood T cell repertoires in COVID-19. Repertoires were generated with immunoSEQ multiplex PCR, while TCRdb's copy carries only in-frame clones and drops some. The table shows 290,000 or so clones, with 90% occurring only once. The sample consisted of PBMCs or T cells enriched from blood (not recorded which). These receptor sequences come from a woman aged 25-40 years who had recovered from COVID-19.

This rearrangement joins TRBV5-4 to TRBJ1-1; maybe TRBD1 (5 bases). CDR3 length: 14 amino acids. Trimming took 0 bases from V and 10 from J, leaving 16 bases between them. From germline, CDR1 is SGHNT and CDR2 YYREEE (reference sequence). The CDR3 is CASSLEGGRGGAFF. In nucleotides, the CDR3 is TGTGCCAGCAGCTTGGAGGGTGGGCGCGGGGGAGCTTTCTTT.

V is TRBV27 and J is TRBJ2-2; D may be TRBD2 (6 bases). V gave up 5 bases and J gave up 0 bases, with 13 bases separating them. The CDR3 spans 16 residues. Germline V gene lookup returns CDR1 MNHEY and CDR2 SMNVEV (reference sequence). CDR3 coding DNA: TGTGCCAGCAGTATTACCGGGAGAGCGAACACCGGGGAGCTGTTTTTT. The encoded protein is CASSITGRANTGELFF.

The chain employs TRBV18 and TRBJ2-1; TRBD2 matches at 9 bases. V lost 3 bases and J lost 5; bases outside the gene matches: 11. CDR1 is KGHSH and CDR2 is LQKENI in the germline V gene. The CDR3 spans 17 residues. CDR3 residues: CASSPPQAGGSHNEQFF. In DNA form, the CDR3 reads TGTGCCAGCTCACCCCCCCAAGCGGGAGGATCGCACAATGAGCAGTTCTTC. Filled out from reference TRBV18 and TRBJ2-1, the complete variable domain reads NAGVMQNPRHLVRRRGQEARLRCSPMKGHSHVYWYRQLPEEGLKFMVYLQKENIIDESGMPKERFSAEFPKEGPSILRIQQVVRGDSAAYFCASSPPQAGGSHNEQFFGPGTRLTVL.

V is TRBV18 and J is TRBJ2-1; 10 bases map to TRBD2. This CDR3 spans 15 amino acids. V trimming: 5 bases; J trimming: 4 bases; junction bases outside the gene matches: 5. The germline gives CDR1 KGHSH, CDR2 LQKENI. The CDR3 DNA reads TGTGCCAGCTCAACAACTAGCGGGGTTTACAATGAGCAGTTCTTC. Protein sequence: CASSTTSGVYNEQFF.

The chain recombines TRBV19 with TRBJ2-1, with 14 nucleotides matching TRBD2. The CDR3 loop spans 18 amino acids. Germline CDR1 reads LNHDA; CDR2 reads SQIVND (reference sequence). V was pared by 2 bases and J by 9 bases, with 12 bases of the junction left unmatched. For the CDR3, the DNA is TGTGCCAGTAGTATAAGACGCCCGGGACTAGCGGGAGATATTGAGCAGTTCTTC. As protein: CASSIRRPGLAGDIEQFF.

Only one count was recorded for this clone. The rearrangement uses TRBV4-1 and TRBJ1-4; possible D gene TRBD1, 6 bases. CDR1 and CDR2 (germline): MGHRA, YSYEKL. CDR3 size: 15 residues. The V end lost 0 bases, the J end lost 9 bases, and 14 bases lay between the germline ends. CDR3 region: CASSQDTGLMKKLFF. In nucleotides, the CDR3 is TGCGCCAGCAGCCAAGATACAGGGCTTATGAAAAAACTGTTTTTT.

In DNA form, the CDR3 reads TGTGCCAGCAGCCATGGGACTACCCAAACAGATACGCAGTATTTT. This gives the protein CASSHGTTQTDTQYF. The chain joins TRBV13 to TRBJ2-3; 7 nucleotides match TRBD2. V dropped 5 bases and J dropped 3; count of bases not matched to a gene: 8. The germline V gene has CDR1 PRHDT and CDR2 FYEKMQ (reference sequence). The CDR3 consists of 15 residues.

The genes are TRBV5-1 and TRBJ1-6, with 8 positions matching TRBD1. J gave up 8 bases and V 0 bases, and 4 bases lay outside the gene matches. Germline-derived CDR1 and CDR2 are SGHRS and YFSETQ. CDR3 size: 15 residues. This CDR3 reads CASSLATGGDSPLHF. Here the CDR3 DNA reads TGCGCCAGCAGCTTGGCCACAGGGGGGGATTCACCCCTCCACTTT.

The V and J genes are TRBV18 and TRBJ2-5; 9 bases line up with TRBD1. The CDR3 contains 17 residues. The germline CDR1 and CDR2 sequences are KGHSH and LQKENI. V lost 3 bases and J lost 5; bases outside the gene matches: 13. The CDR3 nucleotides read TGTGCCAGCTCACCTAAGCCCCGAGACAGGGGGTTCGAGACCCAGTACTTC. This sequence encodes CASSPKPRDRGFETQYF.

This rearrangement joins TRBV18 to TRBJ2-5; TRBD1 aligns across 9 bases. Germline loops: CDR1 KGHSH, CDR2 LQKENI. V was clipped by 2 bases and J by 5 bases; unmatched bases: 3. The CDR3 loop spans 14 amino acids. The CDR3 loop reads CASSPIDRGETQYF. The CDR3, as DNA: TGTGCCAGCTCACCAATAGACAGGGGGGAGACCCAGTACTTC.

Comments on this clone: At the DNA level, this CDR3 is encoded by other sequences in the same sample as well. This chain connects TRBV5-1 to TRBJ1-4; D not resolved. From germline, CDR1 is SGHRS and CDR2 YFSETQ. The CDR3 is 14 amino acids. Trimming left V 2 bases short and J 0 bases short, with 5 bases between. CDR3 coding DNA: TGCGCCAGCAGCTTAGACTCAACTAATGAAAAACTGTTTTTT. It translates to CASSLDSTNEKLFF.

This clone was recorded only once. The gene calls are TRBV11-2 and TRBJ2-7; 13 bases match TRBD2. CDR1 and CDR2 (germline): SGHAT, FQNNGV. The CDR3 spans 16 residues. V trimming: 5 bases; J trimming: 5 bases; junction bases outside the gene matches: 9. In DNA, the CDR3 is TGTGCCAGCAGCGCCAGACTAGCGGGAGGACCCCACGAGCAGTACTTC. Amino acid sequence: CASSARLAGGPHEQYF.

The rearrangement links TRBV3-1 (or the pseudogene TRBV3-2) to TRBJ2-7; 10 bases map to TRBD1. The J segment lost 6 bases and the V segment lost 2 bases, leaving 7 bases of the junction unmatched. Germline CDR1 is LGHDT and CDR2 is YNNKEL (reference sequence). The CDR3 is 15 residues long. CDR3: CASSQRGTGVVEQYF. The CDR3 bases are TGTGCCAGCAGCCAACGTGGGACAGGGGTCGTCGAGCAGTACTTC.

The V and J genes are TRBV10-2 and TRBJ2-2; tentative D call: TRBD1 (5 bases). Germline values: CDR1 WSHSY, CDR2 SAAADI. V lost 4 bases to trimming and J lost 5 bases, with 8 bases between them. The CDR3 consists of 13 residues. The chain's CDR3 is CASSATGTGELFF. CDR3 nucleotide sequence: TGCGCCAGCAGTGCCACAGGAACCGGGGAGCTGTTTTTT.

The chain joins TRBV19 to TRBJ2-4, with D possibly matching TRBD1 (6 bases). The CDR3 loop spans 17 amino acids. Germline assignment: CDR1 LNHDA and CDR2 SQIVND (reference sequence). V was clipped by 4 bases and J by 0 bases, with 16 bases between them. CDR3 bases: TGTGCCAGTAGTACCCGCCGGGACATATTAGCCAAAAACATTCAGTACTTC. Residues: CASSTRRDILAKNIQYF.

V gene TRBV30 combines with J gene TRBJ2-3, with TRBD2 matching over 7 bases. The CDR3 has 16 residues. The V gene's germline CDR1 is GTSNPN and CDR2 SVGIG (reference sequence). J was trimmed by 1 base and V by 5 bases; bases with no gene match: 12. The CDR3 loop is CAWGPLSSGGTDTQYF. CDR3 DNA: TGTGCCTGGGGGCCCCTCTCTAGCGGAGGCACAGATACGCAGTATTTT.

The chain joins TRBV6-6 to TRBJ1-1; 7 bases align to TRBD1. V lost 6 bases, J lost 4 bases, and 8 bases stayed unmatched. Germline V gene sequence: CDR1 MNHNY, CDR2 SVGAGI (reference sequence). The CDR3 consists of 14 residues. This CDR3 reads CASRTQGWATEAFF. The CDR3 coding sequence is TGTGCCAGCAGGACACAGGGGTGGGCCACTGAAGCTTTCTTT.

The chain joins TRBV5-1 to TRBJ2-3, with D possibly matching TRBD1 (6 bases). The CDR3 totals 15 residues. CDR1 and CDR2 from the germline V gene are SGHRS and YFSETQ. The germline V and J ends were trimmed by 4 bases and 4 bases, with 16 bases remaining between them. Here the CDR3 DNA reads TGCGCCAGCAGCGCACAGGGTCAGGGCGCAGATACGCAGTATTTT. Translating it yields CASSAQGQGADTQYF. Drawing the rest from reference TRBV5-1 and TRBJ2-3, the complete variable domain is KAGVTQTPRYLIKTRGQQVTLSCSPISGHRSVSWYQQTPGQGLQFLFEYFSETQRNKGNFPGRFSGRQFSNSRSEMNVSTLELGDSALYLCASSAQGQGADTQYFGPGTRLTVL.

The CDR3 DNA sequence: TGTGCCAGCAGCGGGACAGGGGCGAACGAGCAGTACTTC. Amino acids: CASSGTGANEQYF. The V and J genes are TRBV6-5 and TRBJ2-7; 10 bases match TRBD1. CDR3 length: 13 amino acids. V gave up 6 bases and J gave up 5 bases; unmatched junction bases: 4. Germline V gene sequence: CDR1 MNHEY, CDR2 SVGAGI.

The J gene is TRBJ2-3, the V gene TRBV6-1; no firm D call. CDR3 length: 13 residues. From germline, CDR1 is MNHNS and CDR2 SASEGT. V shed 3 bases and J shed 5 bases, with 9 bases lying between them. The CDR3 region has the DNA TGTGCCAGCAGTGAGTCCCACAAAGATACGCAGTATTTT. Translated, it gives CASSESHKDTQYF.

V usage is TRBV6-5 and J usage is TRBJ2-7; maybe TRBD1 (6 bases). This CDR3 spans 14 amino acids. V was trimmed by 6 bases and J by 6 bases, leaving 18 bases between them. Germline values: CDR1 MNHEY, CDR2 SVGAGI. For the CDR3, the DNA is TGTGCCAGCAGAAAGGGGGTTTTTTCCCCCGAGCAGTACTTC. This translates into CASRKGVFSPEQYF.

The chain has TRBV10-1 and TRBJ2-1; 8 bases agree with TRBD2. Germline-derived CDR1 and CDR2 are WNHNN and SYGVQD (reference sequence). The CDR3 extends over 17 amino acids. The V segment lost 2 bases and the J segment 4 bases; nucleotides outside the gene matches: 10. CDR3 nucleotide sequence: TGCGCCAGCAGTGAGGTACCGGGAGCGGGAGAATACAATGAGCAGTTCTTC. Its translation: CASSEVPGAGEYNEQFF.

The chain combines TRBV6-6 with TRBJ2-5, with 8 bases that match TRBD1. Losses at the gene ends were 2 bases for V and 5 bases for J; bases not matched to a gene: 7. CDR1 and CDR2 from the germline V gene are MNHNY and SVGAGI (reference sequence). CDR3 length: 15 residues. CDR3 DNA: TGTGCCAGCAGTTACGGGGCAGGGGGCATCGAGACCCAGTACTTC. Protein: CASSYGAGGIETQYF.

The chain employs TRBV30 and TRBJ2-3; a possible D gene is TRBD2 (6 bases). The germline V gene encodes CDR1 GTSNPN and CDR2 SVGIG (reference sequence). V was pared by 4 bases and J by 3 bases, with 14 bases between. The CDR3 extends over 14 amino acids. CDR3 nucleotides: TGTGCCTGGACCCTACTAGCCATAACAGATACGCAGTATTTT. Its protein is CAWTLLAITDTQYF.

This chain uses TRBV24-1 with TRBJ1-1; possibly TRBD1 for D (5 bases). The V end was cut by 3 bases, the J end by 3 bases, with 10 bases between. CDR3 length equals 14 residues. Germline assignment: CDR1 KGHDR and CDR2 SFDVKD. The CDR3 reads CATSDPGRDTEAFF. For the CDR3, the DNA is TGTGCCACCAGTGATCCAGGGAGGGACACTGAAGCTTTCTTT.

The chain employs TRBV14 and TRBJ2-1, with 9 bases that match TRBD2. J gave up 0 bases and V 1 base, and 4 bases lay outside the gene matches. This CDR3 spans 17 amino acids. Germline CDR1 and CDR2: SGHDN and FVKESK. Here the CDR3 reads CASSQGAGGSSYNEQFF. The CDR3 DNA follows: TGTGCCAGCAGCCAAGGGGCGGGGGGGAGCTCCTACAATGAGCAGTTCTTC.

The rearrangement links TRBV15 to TRBJ2-5; TRBD1 might be the D (5 bases). Germline V gives CDR1 LNHNV, CDR2 YYDKDF (reference sequence). The CDR3 consists of 16 residues. The V end lost 0 bases, the J end lost 0 bases, and 11 bases lay between the germline ends. CDR3 protein: CATSRERQKYQETQYF. CDR3 bases: TGTGCCACCAGCAGAGAGAGACAGAAGTACCAAGAGACCCAGTACTTC. The entire variable domain, with the rest obtained from reference TRBV15 and TRBJ2-5, is as follows: DAMVIQNPRYQVTQFGKPVTLSCSQTLNHNVMYWYQQKSSQAPKLLFHYYDKDFNNEADTPDNFQSRRPNTSFCFLDIRSPGLGDTAMYLCATSRERQKYQETQYFGPGTRLLVL.

This chain links TRBV5-1 with TRBJ2-7, with D possibly matching TRBD1 (6 bases). Germline CDR1 reads SGHRS; CDR2 reads YFSETQ. This CDR3 contains 16 residues. V lost 1 base to trimming and J lost 2 bases, with 16 bases between them. The CDR3, as DNA: TGCGCCAGCAGCTTGTTGGGGACAAATTTGACCTACGAGCAGTACTTC. Translating it yields CASSLLGTNLTYEQYF.